These 15 T cell receptor beta chains originate from one sample sequenced in a study of CD8+ T cells in alopecia areata. Described treatment: oral pan-JAK inhibitor, 5-10 mg twice daily. Extracted RNA was reverse transcribed into cDNA, the sequencing template. Measured with immunoSEQ multiplex PCR; TCRdb has only the in-frame clones, and not every one. The sample includes about 210,000 clones, 66% of them seen just once. The specimen was CD4+ T cells sorted from blood, collected around week 44, from a patient treated with tofacitinib. These TCRs come from a human donor with alopecia areata.

The sample holds one count of this clone. The chain links TRBV9 to TRBJ1-1, with D uncertain. This CDR3 is 15 amino acids long. V dropped 2 bases and J dropped 1 base, with 12 bases sitting between them. The germline V gene has CDR1 SGDLS and CDR2 YYNGEE. For the CDR3, the DNA is TGTGCCAGCAGCGTTTCTCCAGAACCGAACACTGAAGCTTTCTTT. This codes for CASSVSPEPNTEAFF.

V gene TRBV7-2 combines with J gene TRBJ1-2; TRBD1 matches at 8 bases. The germline CDR1 and CDR2 sequences are SGHTA and FQGNSA. Trimming took 5 bases from V and 6 from J; bases not matched to a gene: 5. This CDR3 spans 13 amino acids. The CDR3 protein is CASSPGQGNGYTF. CDR3 nucleotide sequence: TGTGCCAGCAGCCCCGGACAGGGAAATGGCTACACCTTC.

This clone was observed a handful of times. Sequence at one end of the junction differs from germline and may be a read error. The chain links TRBV29-1 to TRBJ2-3; D is undetermined. Germline CDR1 is SQVTM and CDR2 is ANQGSEA. The length of the CDR3 is 14 residues. CDR3: CSVKEGIRPDTQYF. The CDR3 DNA reads TGCAGCGTTAAAGAAGGGATCCGTCCAGATACGCAGTATTTT.

This chain links TRBV30 with TRBJ2-3; TRBD1 is a possible D gene (8 bases). CDR3 size: 15 residues. V shed 0 bases and J shed 3 bases, with 13 bases lying between them. Germline V gene lookup returns CDR1 GTSNPN and CDR2 SVGIG (reference sequence). In DNA, the CDR3 is TGTGCCTGGAGTGTACAGGGGGGGGCTACAGATACGCAGTATTTT. Amino acid sequence: CAWSVQGGATDTQYF.

This clone occurred a few times. The chain is built from TRBV7-2 and TRBJ2-3; the match to TRBD2 covers 9 bases. The ends lost 2 bases at V and 2 bases at J; junction bases unmatched: 11. The CDR3 contains 18 residues. The germline V gene has CDR1 SGHTA and CDR2 FQGNSA. The CDR3 loop reads CASSLSRAGGIPTDTQYF. The CDR3 DNA reads TGTGCCAGCAGCTTAAGTCGAGCGGGGGGTATTCCCACAGATACGCAGTATTTT.

V is TRBV7-2 and J is TRBJ2-1, with a possible D match to TRBD1 (6 bases). The CDR3 has 15 amino acids. V dropped 4 bases and J dropped 0 bases, with 10 bases sitting between them. The V gene's germline CDR1 is SGHTA and CDR2 FQGNSA. The CDR3 nucleotides are TGTGCCAGCAGCTCTGGACAGAGCTCCTACAATGAGCAGTTCTTC. Translated: CASSSGQSSYNEQFF.

This sequence joins TRBV15 and TRBJ1-2, with TRBD1 identical over 7 bases. CDR3 length: 14 amino acids. Per germline, CDR1 LNHNV and CDR2 YYDKDF (reference sequence). Germline trimming cut 3 bases from V and 2 bases from J; bases unmatched to any gene: 3. The CDR3 sequence: CATSRKGANYGYTF. The DNA for the CDR3 is TGTGCCACCAGCAGGAAGGGGGCCAACTATGGCTACACCTTC.

V is TRBV11-2 and J is TRBJ1-2; D is uncertain. Deletions cut 0 bases from V and 6 bases from J, with 5 bases between. The V gene's germline CDR1 is SGHAT and CDR2 FQNNGV. This CDR3 has 12 amino acids. DNA for the CDR3: TGTGCCAGCAGCTTAGACGGGAATGGCTACACCTTC. It is translated as CASSLDGNGYTF.

As regards this clone: The same CDR3 also results from other DNA sequences found in this sample. V and J are TRBV20-1 and TRBJ1-1; D is ambiguous. Germline lookup yields CDR1 DFQATT and CDR2 SNEGSKA (reference sequence). The V and J ends lost 5 bases and 2 bases respectively, with 6 bases between them. The CDR3 contains 11 residues. The CDR3 reads CSALLNTEAFF. CDR3 DNA sequence: TGCAGTGCTCTACTAAACACTGAAGCTTTCTTT.

This sequence joins TRBV7-2 and TRBJ2-5; 8 bases are a match to TRBD2. Germline values: CDR1 SGHTA, CDR2 FQGNSA. V shed 2 bases, J shed 5 bases, and the junction held 7 bases outside the gene matches. CDR3 length: 15 amino acids. CDR3 sequence (DNA): TGTGCCAGCAGCTTATCGGGAGGGGATGTGGAGACCCAGTACTTC. Residues: CASSLSGGDVETQYF.

This chain joins TRBV6-6 and TRBJ1-5, with 8 bases identical to TRBD1. The trim removed 5 bases at V and 1 base at J, leaving 4 bases unmatched. The germline gives CDR1 MNHNY, CDR2 SVGAGI (reference sequence). CDR3 length: 15 amino acids. The CDR3 DNA follows: TGTGCCAGCAGTGACGACAGGGGAAGCAATCAGCCCCAGCATTTT. This sequence encodes CASSDDRGSNQPQHF.

V usage is TRBV29-1 and J usage is TRBJ1-1, with D possibly matching TRBD1 (6 bases). Germline loops: CDR1 SQVTM, CDR2 ANQGSEA. The CDR3 has 13 amino acids. Trimming cost V 4 bases and J 2 bases, with 11 bases left between them. The DNA for the CDR3 is TGCAGCGTTGGGGGACACACTAACACTGAAGCTTTCTTT. This translates into CSVGGHTNTEAFF.

The chain has TRBV29-1 and TRBJ1-1; TRBD1 matches at 9 bases. The CDR3 covers 13 residues. Looked up from germline, CDR1 is SQVTM and CDR2 is ANQGSEA. The V segment lost 7 bases and the J segment 1 base; nucleotides outside the gene matches: 4. This CDR3 reads CSAKDRGNTEAFF. Written as DNA, the CDR3 is TGCAGCGCCAAGGACAGGGGGAACACTGAAGCTTTCTTT.

The J gene is TRBJ2-1, the V gene TRBV5-1; D could derive from TRBD1 or TRBD2 (5 bases each). The germline V and J ends were trimmed by 4 bases and 4 bases, with 15 bases remaining between them. CDR3 length equals 15 residues. CDR1 is SGHRS and CDR2 is YFSETQ in the germline V gene. CDR3 loop: CASSISPEGYNEQFF. CDR3 sequence (DNA): TGCGCCAGCAGCATTAGCCCTGAGGGGTACAATGAGCAGTTCTTC.

There are a few counts of this clone. The V gene is TRBV6-6, the J gene TRBJ1-1; the match to TRBD1 covers 8 bases. The ends lost 3 bases at V and 4 bases at J; junction bases unmatched: 10. From germline, CDR1 is MNHNY and CDR2 SVGAGI (reference sequence). The CDR3 is 16 amino acids. CDR3 in DNA: TGTGCCAGCAGTTATTTCGGGCAGGGGGCCAGCACTGAAGCTTTCTTT. Residues: CASSYFGQGASTEAFF.